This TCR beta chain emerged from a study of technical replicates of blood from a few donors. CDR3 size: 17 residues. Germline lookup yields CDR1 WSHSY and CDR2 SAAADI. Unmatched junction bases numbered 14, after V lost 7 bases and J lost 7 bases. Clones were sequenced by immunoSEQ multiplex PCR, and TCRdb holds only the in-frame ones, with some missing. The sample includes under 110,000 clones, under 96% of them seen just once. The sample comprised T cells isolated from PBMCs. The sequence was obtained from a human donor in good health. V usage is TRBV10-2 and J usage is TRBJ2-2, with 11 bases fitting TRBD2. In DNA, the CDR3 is TGCGCCAGCAAGATGTTGGGTAGCGGGAGGGCCGGCGGGGAGCTGTTTTTT. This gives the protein CASKMLGSGRAGGELFF.